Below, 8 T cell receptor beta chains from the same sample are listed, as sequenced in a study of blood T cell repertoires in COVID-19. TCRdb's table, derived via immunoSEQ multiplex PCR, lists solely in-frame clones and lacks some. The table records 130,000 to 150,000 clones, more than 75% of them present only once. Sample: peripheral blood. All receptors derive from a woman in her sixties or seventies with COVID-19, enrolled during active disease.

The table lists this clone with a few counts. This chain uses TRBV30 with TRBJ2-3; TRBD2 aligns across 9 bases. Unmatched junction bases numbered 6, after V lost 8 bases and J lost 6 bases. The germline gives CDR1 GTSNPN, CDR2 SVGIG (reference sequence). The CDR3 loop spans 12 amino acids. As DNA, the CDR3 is TGTGCCCGGGAGGCGGGGGGGGATACGCAGTATTTT. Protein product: CAREAGGDTQYF. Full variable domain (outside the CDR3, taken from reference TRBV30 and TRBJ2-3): SQTIHQWPATLVQPVGSPLSLECTVEGTSNPNLYWYRQAAGRGLQLLFYSVGIGQISSEVPQNLSASRPQDRQFILSSKKLLLSDSGFYLCAREAGGDTQYFGPGTRLTVL.

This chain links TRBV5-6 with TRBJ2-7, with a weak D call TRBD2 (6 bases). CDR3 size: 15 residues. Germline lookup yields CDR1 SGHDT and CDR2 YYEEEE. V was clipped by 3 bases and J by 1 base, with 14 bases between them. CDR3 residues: CASSWGPGLSYEQYF. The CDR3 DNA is TGTGCCAGCAGCTGGGGTCCGGGACTGTCCTACGAGCAGTACTTC.

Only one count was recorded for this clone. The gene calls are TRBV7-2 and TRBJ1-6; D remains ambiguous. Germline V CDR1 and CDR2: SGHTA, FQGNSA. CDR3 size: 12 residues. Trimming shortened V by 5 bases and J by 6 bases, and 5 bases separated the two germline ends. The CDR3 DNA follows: TGTGCCAGCAGCACTATTAATTCACCCCTCCACTTT. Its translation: CASSTINSPLHF.

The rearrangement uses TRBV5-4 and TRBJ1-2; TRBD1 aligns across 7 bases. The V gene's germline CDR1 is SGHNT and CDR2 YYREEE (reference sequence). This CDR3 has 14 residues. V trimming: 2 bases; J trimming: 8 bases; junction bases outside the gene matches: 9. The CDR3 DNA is TGTGCCAGCAGCTTTCGACAGGGAGATCGGGGCTACACCTTC. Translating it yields CASSFRQGDRGYTF.

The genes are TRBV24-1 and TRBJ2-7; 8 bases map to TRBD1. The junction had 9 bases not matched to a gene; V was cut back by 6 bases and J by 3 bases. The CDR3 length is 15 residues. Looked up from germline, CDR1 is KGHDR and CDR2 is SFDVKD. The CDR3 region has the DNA TGTGCCACCAGTTACCCAGGGGGCGGGATCTACGAGCAGTACTTC. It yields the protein CATSYPGGGIYEQYF.

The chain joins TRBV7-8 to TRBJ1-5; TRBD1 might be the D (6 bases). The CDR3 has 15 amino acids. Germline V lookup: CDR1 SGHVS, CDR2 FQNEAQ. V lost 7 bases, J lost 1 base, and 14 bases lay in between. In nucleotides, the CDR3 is TGTGCCAGCATCGAGGGGGGGGTCAGCAATCAGCCCCAGCATTTT. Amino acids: CASIEGGVSNQPQHF.

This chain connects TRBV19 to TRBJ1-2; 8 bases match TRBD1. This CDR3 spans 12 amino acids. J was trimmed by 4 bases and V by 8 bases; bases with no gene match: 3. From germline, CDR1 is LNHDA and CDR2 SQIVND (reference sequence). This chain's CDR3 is CASQQGGYGYTF. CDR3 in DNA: TGTGCCAGTCAACAGGGGGGCTATGGCTACACCTTC.

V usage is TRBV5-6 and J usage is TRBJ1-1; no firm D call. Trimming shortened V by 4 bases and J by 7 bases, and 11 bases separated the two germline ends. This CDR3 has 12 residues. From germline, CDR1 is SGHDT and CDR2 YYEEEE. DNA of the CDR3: TGTGCCAGCAGCCTCCTTACGGGTGAAGCTTTCTTT. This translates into CASSLLTGEAFF. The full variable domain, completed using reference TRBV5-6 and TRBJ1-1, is DAGVTQSPTHLIKTRGQQVTLRCSPKSGHDTVSWYQQALGQGPQFIFQYYEEEERQRGNFPDRFSGHQFPNYSSELNVNALLLGDSALYLCASSLLTGEAFFGQGTRLTVV.